This T cell receptor (beta chain) was captured by sequencing in a study of CD8 T cells in ankylosing spondylitis. General study results and limits: Reports of some motif variants in reactive arthritis synovial fluid and blood predate this one. For ankylosing spondylitis blood, a TCR beta motif of about eight highly homologous variants appeared characteristic. Matched ankylosing spondylitis synovial fluid reportedly showed significant enrichment of disease-linked clones.

This clonotype has ten or more counts. What it binds is unknown. The CDR3 is 14 amino acids. The V and J ends lost 3 bases and 2 bases respectively, with 11 bases between them. The V gene's germline CDR1 is LNHNV and CDR2 YYDKDF (reference sequence). A quantitative 5'-RACE method, one with molecular barcodes, was used to make TCR beta libraries. MiXCR, run by TCRdb on the 5' RACE reads, gives a single entry per CDR3 protein. The sample lists 150,000 to 200,000 distinct CDR3 sequences, roughly 18% occurring once. This receptor was identified in a male donor aged 10-35 years with ankylosing spondylitis or in good health (not recorded which). The sample was blood, either unsorted or a sorted T cell fraction (not recorded which). The chain is built from TRBV15 and TRBJ2-7; perhaps TRBD2 as D (6 bases). The CDR3 DNA sequence: TGTGCCACCAGCAGGGGACTGGGTACCTACGAGCAGTACTTC. It translates to CATSRGLGTYEQYF.